The following is a T cell receptor (beta chain) sequence with its context. CDR3 length: 13 amino acids. The V and J ends lost 3 bases and 3 bases, in that order; junction bases with no gene match: 2. Germline CDR1 reads MNHEY; CDR2 reads SMNVEV (reference sequence). The sample belongs to a study of blood T cell repertoires in COVID-19. Study background: Nucleic acid was either cDNA or gDNA, and it came from T cells, B-cell-depleted T cells, or PBMCs.

In the study's own analysis: Researchers report that nucleated cell counts were estimated from reference gene primer amplification. The method was immunoSEQ multiplex PCR; TCRdb's version includes in-frame clones alone and lacks a portion of them. From that table come the V and J calls and clone size; the DNA was used to work out D and trimming. Of about 200,000 clones listed, roughly 82% are singletons. Input material: peripheral blood. The clonotype comes from a human donor in a cohort sampled during active COVID-19. The rearrangement links TRBV27 to TRBJ2-7; the match to TRBD2 covers 7 bases. The CDR3 DNA sequence: TGTGCCAGCAGTTTTCGCGGGAGCTACGAGCAGTACTTC. This codes for CASSFRGSYEQYF.